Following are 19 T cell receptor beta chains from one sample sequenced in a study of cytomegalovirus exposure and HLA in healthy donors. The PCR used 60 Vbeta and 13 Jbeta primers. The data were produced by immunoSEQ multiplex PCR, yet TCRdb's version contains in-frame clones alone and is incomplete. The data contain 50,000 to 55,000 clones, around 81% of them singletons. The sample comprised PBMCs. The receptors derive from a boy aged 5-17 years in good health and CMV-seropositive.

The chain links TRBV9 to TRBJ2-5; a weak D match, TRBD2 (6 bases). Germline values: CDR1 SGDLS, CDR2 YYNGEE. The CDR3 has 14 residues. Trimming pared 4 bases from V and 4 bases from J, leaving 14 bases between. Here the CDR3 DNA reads TGTGCCAGCAGCACCCATAACGGGGGAGAGACCCAGTACTTC. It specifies CASSTHNGGETQYF.

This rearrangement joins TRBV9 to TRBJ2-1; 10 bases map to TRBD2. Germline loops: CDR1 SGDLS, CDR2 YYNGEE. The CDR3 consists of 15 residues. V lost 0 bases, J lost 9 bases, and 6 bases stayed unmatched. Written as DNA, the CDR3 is TGTGCCAGCAGCGTAGAAGCGGGGGGGCAAAGTGAGCAGTTCTTC. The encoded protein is CASSVEAGGQSEQFF. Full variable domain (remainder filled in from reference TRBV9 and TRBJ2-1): DSGVTQTPKHLITATGQRVTLRCSPRSGDLSVYWYQQSLDQGLQFLIQYYNGEERAKGNILERFSAQQFPDLHSELNLSSLELGDSALYFCASSVEAGGQSEQFFGPGTRLTVL.

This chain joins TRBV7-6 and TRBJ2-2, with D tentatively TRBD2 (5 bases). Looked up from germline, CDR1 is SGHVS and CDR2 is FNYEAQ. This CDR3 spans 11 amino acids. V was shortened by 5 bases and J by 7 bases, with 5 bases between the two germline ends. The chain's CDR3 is CASSGSGELFF. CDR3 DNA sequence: TGTGCCAGCAGCGGGAGCGGGGAGCTGTTTTTT.

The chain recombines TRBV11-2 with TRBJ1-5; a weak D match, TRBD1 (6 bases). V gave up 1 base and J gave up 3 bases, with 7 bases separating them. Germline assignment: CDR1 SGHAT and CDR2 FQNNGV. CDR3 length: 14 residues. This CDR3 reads CASSLAGDNQPQHF. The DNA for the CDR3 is TGTGCCAGCAGCTTAGCAGGGGACAATCAGCCCCAGCATTTT.

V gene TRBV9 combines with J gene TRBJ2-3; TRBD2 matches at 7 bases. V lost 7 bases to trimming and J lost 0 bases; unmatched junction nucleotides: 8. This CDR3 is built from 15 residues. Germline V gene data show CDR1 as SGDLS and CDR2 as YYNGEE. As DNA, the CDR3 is TGTGCCAGCGGGAGAGCGGGGTTTAGCACAGATACGCAGTATTTT. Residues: CASGRAGFSTDTQYF.

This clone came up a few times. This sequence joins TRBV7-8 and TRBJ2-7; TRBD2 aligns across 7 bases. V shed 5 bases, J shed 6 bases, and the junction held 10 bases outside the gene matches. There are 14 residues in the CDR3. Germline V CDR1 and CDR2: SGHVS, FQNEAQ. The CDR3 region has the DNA TGTGCCAGCAGCCCGATGGGGGGGTCCGCCGAGCAGTACTTC. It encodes CASSPMGGSAEQYF.

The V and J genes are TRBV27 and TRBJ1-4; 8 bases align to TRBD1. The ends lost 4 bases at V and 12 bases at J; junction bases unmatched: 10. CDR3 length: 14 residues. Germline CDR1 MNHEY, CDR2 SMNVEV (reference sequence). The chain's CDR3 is CASSSISGGEELFF. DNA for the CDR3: TGTGCCAGCAGTTCGATTTCAGGGGGCGAGGAACTGTTTTTT. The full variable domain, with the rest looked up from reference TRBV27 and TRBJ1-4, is EAQVTQNPRYLITVTGKKLTVTCSQNMNHEYMSWYRQDPGLGLRQIYYSMNVEVTDKGDVPEGYKVSRKEKRNFPLILESPSPNQTSLYFCASSSISGGEELFFGSGTQLSVL.

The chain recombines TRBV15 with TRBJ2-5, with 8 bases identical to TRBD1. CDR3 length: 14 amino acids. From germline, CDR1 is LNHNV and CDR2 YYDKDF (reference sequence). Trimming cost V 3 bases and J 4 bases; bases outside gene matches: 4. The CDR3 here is CATSRRDRLETQYF. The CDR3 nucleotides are TGTGCCACCAGCAGGAGGGACAGGTTAGAGACCCAGTACTTC.

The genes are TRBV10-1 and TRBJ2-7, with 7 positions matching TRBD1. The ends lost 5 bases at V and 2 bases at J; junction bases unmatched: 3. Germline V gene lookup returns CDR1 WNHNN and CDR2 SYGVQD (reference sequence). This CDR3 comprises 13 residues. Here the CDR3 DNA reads TGCGCCAGCAGTATCAGGGGGACCTACGAGCAGTACTTC. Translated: CASSIRGTYEQYF.

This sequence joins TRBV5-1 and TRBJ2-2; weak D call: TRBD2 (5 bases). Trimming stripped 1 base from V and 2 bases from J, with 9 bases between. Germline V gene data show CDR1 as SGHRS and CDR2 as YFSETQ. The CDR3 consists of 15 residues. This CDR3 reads CASSLYGDNTGELFF. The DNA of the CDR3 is TGCGCCAGCAGCTTGTACGGGGATAACACCGGGGAGCTGTTTTTT. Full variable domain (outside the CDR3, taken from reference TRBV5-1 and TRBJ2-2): KAGVTQTPRYLIKTRGQQVTLSCSPISGHRSVSWYQQTPGQGLQFLFEYFSETQRNKGNFPGRFSGRQFSNSRSEMNVSTLELGDSALYLCASSLYGDNTGELFFGEGSRLTVL.

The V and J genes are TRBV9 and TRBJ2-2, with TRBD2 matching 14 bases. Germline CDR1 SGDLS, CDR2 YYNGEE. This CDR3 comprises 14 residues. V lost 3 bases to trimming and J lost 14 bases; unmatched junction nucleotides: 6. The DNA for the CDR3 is TGTGCCAGCAGCGCTGGGACTAGCGGGGGAATACTGTTTTTT. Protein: CASSAGTSGGILFF.

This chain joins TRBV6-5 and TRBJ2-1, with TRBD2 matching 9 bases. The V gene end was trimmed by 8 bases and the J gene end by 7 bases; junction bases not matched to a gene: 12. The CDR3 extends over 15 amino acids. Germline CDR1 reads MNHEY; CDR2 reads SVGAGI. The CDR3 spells CASSAGGGVSNEQFF. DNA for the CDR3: TGTGCCAGCTCGGCAGGCGGGGGGGTTTCGAATGAGCAGTTCTTC.

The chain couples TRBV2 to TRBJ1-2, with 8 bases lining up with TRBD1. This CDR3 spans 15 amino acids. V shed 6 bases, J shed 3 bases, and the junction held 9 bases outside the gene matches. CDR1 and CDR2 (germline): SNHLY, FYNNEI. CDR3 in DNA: TGTGCCAGCAGAATGTGGGCAGGGGGCGACTATGGCTACACCTTC. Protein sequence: CASRMWAGGDYGYTF.

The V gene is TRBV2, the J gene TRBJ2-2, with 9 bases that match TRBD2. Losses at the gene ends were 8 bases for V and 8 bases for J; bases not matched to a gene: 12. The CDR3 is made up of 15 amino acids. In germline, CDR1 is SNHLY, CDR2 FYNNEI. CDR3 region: CASSWVAGDGGELFF. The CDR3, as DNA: TGTGCCAGCTCTTGGGTAGCGGGGGACGGGGGGGAGCTGTTTTTT.

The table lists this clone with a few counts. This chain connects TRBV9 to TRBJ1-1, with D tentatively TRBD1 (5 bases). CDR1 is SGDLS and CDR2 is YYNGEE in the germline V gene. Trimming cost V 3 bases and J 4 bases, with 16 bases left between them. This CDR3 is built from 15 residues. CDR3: CASSAPPTGRTEAFF. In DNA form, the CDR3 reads TGTGCCAGCAGCGCTCCCCCTACAGGCCGCACTGAAGCTTTCTTT.

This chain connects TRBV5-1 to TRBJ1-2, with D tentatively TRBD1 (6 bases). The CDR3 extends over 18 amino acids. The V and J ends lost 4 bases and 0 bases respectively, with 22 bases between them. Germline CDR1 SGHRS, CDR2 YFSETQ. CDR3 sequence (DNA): TGCGCCAGCAGCCGATCCGTACCAGTCAACAGGGCTAACTATGGCTACACCTTC. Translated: CASSRSVPVNRANYGYTF. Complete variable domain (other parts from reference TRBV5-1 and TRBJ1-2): KAGVTQTPRYLIKTRGQQVTLSCSPISGHRSVSWYQQTPGQGLQFLFEYFSETQRNKGNFPGRFSGRQFSNSRSEMNVSTLELGDSALYLCASSRSVPVNRANYGYTFGSGTRLTVV.

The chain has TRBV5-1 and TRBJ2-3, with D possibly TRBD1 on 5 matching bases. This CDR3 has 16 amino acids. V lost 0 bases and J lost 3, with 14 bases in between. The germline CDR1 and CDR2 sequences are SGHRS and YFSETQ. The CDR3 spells CASSLAPQGETDTQYF. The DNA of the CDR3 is TGCGCCAGCAGCTTGGCCCCCCAGGGCGAGACAGATACGCAGTATTTT. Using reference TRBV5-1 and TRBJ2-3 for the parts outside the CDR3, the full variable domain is KAGVTQTPRYLIKTRGQQVTLSCSPISGHRSVSWYQQTPGQGLQFLFEYFSETQRNKGNFPGRFSGRQFSNSRSEMNVSTLELGDSALYLCASSLAPQGETDTQYFGPGTRLTVL.

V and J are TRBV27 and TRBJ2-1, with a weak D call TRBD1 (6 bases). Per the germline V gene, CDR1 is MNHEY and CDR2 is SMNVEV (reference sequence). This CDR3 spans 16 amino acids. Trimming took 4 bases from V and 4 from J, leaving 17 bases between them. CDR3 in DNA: TGTGCCAGCAGTTCCTACTCCTACAGGGCGTACAATGAGCAGTTCTTC. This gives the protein CASSSYSYRAYNEQFF.

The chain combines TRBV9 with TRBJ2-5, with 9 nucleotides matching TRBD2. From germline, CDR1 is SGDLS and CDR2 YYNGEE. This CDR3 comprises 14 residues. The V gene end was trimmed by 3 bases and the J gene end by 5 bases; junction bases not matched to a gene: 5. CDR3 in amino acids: CASSEAGGRETQYF. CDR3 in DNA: TGTGCCAGCAGCGAGGCGGGGGGGCGGGAGACCCAGTACTTC.